Listed below are T cell receptor beta chains from one sample, sequenced in a study of OX40 agonist ivuxolimab in advanced cancers. TCRdb keeps only in-frame clones here, not all; method: immunoSEQ multiplex PCR. The sample has about 70,000 clones, 81% seen once. Source: CD4+ or CD8+ T cells sorted from blood, taken in a trial of the OX40 agonist ivuxolimab. The receptors derive from an adult with an advanced solid tumor such as melanoma, head and neck, liver or kidney cancer. CDR3s include the opening cysteine and the closing phenylalanine or tryptophan. D genes are given only for firm matches. Clone size is not always given. Where it is, it says once, few, many or a class for expanded clones.

v_gene	j_gene	abundance	d_gene	CDR3nt	CDR3aa
TRBV19	TRBJ1-3	.	TRBD1	TGTGCCAGTAGTCTCCGGGACAGGGTGATAGGAAACACCATATATTTT	CASSLRDRVIGNTIYF
TRBV4-2	TRBJ2-7	.	.	TGTGCCAGCAGCCAAGACTGGGCAGGTTACCGGTACGAGCAGTACTTC	CASSQDWAGYRYEQYF
TRBV12-2	TRBJ1-1	.	.	TGTGCCTATCTAAGGAACACTGAAGCTTTCTTT	CAYLRNTEAFF
TRBV18	TRBJ2-6	.	.	TGTGCCAGCTCACCTCAGCAGGGTATGGCCTCTGGGGCCAACGTCCTGACTTTC	CASSPQQGMASGANVLTF
TRBV27	TRBJ1-5	.	TRBD1	TGTGCCAGCAGTTCCCCCCGCCCACAGGGGGCCCCTTCCTCGGGTAGCAATCAGCCCCAGCATTTT	CASSSPRPQGAPSSGSNQPQHF
TRBV6-1	TRBJ2-5	.	.	TGTGCCAGCAGTCAGATGGCAGGCCCTTGGGAGACCCAGTACTTC	CASSQMAGPWETQYF
TRBV6-5	TRBJ1-2	.	.	TGTGCCAGCAGTTACTCGAGCCCGGGGGCTGACTATGGCTACACCTTC	CASSYSSPGADYGYTF
TRBV6-1	TRBJ2-7	.	.	TGTGCCAGCAGTGGGAGGGGGAGCTCCTACGAGCAGTACTTC	CASSGRGSSYEQYF
TRBV13	TRBJ2-1	.	TRBD1	TGTGCCAGCAGCACCCCGACAGGGGCCCTACTCTACAATGAGCAGTTCTTC	CASSTPTGALLYNEQFF
TRBV6-1	TRBJ2-1	few	.	TGTGCCAGCAGCCACATGATTTTAGTGTCCGATGAGCAGTTCTTC	CASSHMILVSDEQFF
TRBV19	TRBJ1-1	.	TRBD1	TGTGCCGGCTCCGGGACAGGTTCCACTGAAGCTTTCTTT	CAGSGTGSTEAFF
TRBV4-3	TRBJ2-1	.	.	TGCGCCAGCAGCCAAAACCCGGAGCCCTCCTACAATGAGCAGTTCTTC	CASSQNPEPSYNEQFF
TRBV5-1	TRBJ2-5	.	.	TGCGCCAGCAGCTTACAGGGGGGGCAAGAGACCCAGTACTTC	CASSLQGGQETQYF
TRBV6-5	TRBJ1-1	.	.	TGTGCCAGCATGGTCGGGGGCCATATCACTGAAGCTTTCTTT	CASMVGGHITEAFF
TRBV6-5	TRBJ1-1	once	.	TGTGCCAGCAGTTACCAACCAGGGCTGAACACTGAAGCTTTCTTT	CASSYQPGLNTEAFF
TRBV6-5	TRBJ2-2	.	.	TGTGCCAGCAGGGCAGGGCGGGACACCGGGGAGCTGTTTTTT	CASRAGRDTGELFF
TRBV30	TRBJ2-2	.	TRBD1	TGTGCCTGGACGGGACAGTTCACCGGGGAGCTGTTTTTT	CAWTGQFTGELFF
TRBV30	TRBJ1-1	.	.	TGTGCCTGGAGTGTAAATTTGGGCACTGAAGCTTTCTTT	CAWSVNLGTEAFF
TRBV2	TRBJ2-5	.	TRBD2	TGTGCCAGCAGCGAACTATCTAGCGGGGGGGAAGAGACCCAGTACTTC	CASSELSSGGEETQYF
TRBV4-2	TRBJ1-5	once	TRBD1	TGTGCCAGCAGCCAAGACTCGACAGGGGTGAGTGACCCCCAGCATTTT	CASSQDSTGVSDPQHF
TRBV25-1	TRBJ2-7	.	TRBD1	TGTGCCAGCAGTGAGCCGGGGACAGCTTCCTACGAGCAGTACTTC	CASSEPGTASYEQYF
TRBV7-2	TRBJ1-5	.	TRBD1	TGTGCCAGCAGCAGGACAGGGAATCAGCCCCAGCATTTT	CASSRTGNQPQHF
TRBV11-2	TRBJ1-2	.	TRBD1	TGTGCCAGCAGCCCCCTACAGGGGGTAGGGTATGGCTACACCTTC	CASSPLQGVGYGYTF
TRBV5-1	TRBJ2-7	.	TRBD2	TGCGCCAGCAGCCCCACTAGCGGGAGTACCTACGAGCAGTACTTC	CASSPTSGSTYEQYF
TRBV4-3	TRBJ2-2	.	TRBD2	TGCGCCAGCAGCCAACTAGCGGGATCTACCGGGGAGCTGTTTTTT	CASSQLAGSTGELFF
TRBV6-5	TRBJ2-1	.	.	TGTGCCAGCAGGAAAACTCAGGGTAACAATGAGCAGTTCTTC	CASRKTQGNNEQFF
TRBV9	TRBJ1-3	.	.	TGTGCCAGCAGCGTAGTGGCGAGCTCTGGAAACACCATATATTTT	CASSVVASSGNTIYF
TRBV9	TRBJ2-1	.	TRBD2	TGTGCCAGCACCTCCGGGCGGGGGGCATCCTACAATGAGCAGTTCTTC	CASTSGRGASYNEQFF
TRBV10-2	TRBJ2-1	.	TRBD2	TGTGCCAGCAGTGAGTACGGACTAGTCGCTGAGCAGTTCTTC	CASSEYGLVAEQFF
TRBV6-1	TRBJ2-3	.	.	TGTGCCAGCAGGGGTCTACCCACAGATACGCAGTATTTT	CASRGLPTDTQYF
TRBV4-3	TRBJ2-1	.	TRBD2	TGCGCCAGCAGCCAACAACTAGCGGACAATGAGCAGTTCTTC	CASSQQLADNEQFF
TRBV5-4	TRBJ1-2	few	.	TGTGCCAGCAGCAATAGTGGAGGGTTGAGCTATGGCTACACCTTC	CASSNSGGLSYGYTF
TRBV30	TRBJ1-1	.	.	TGTGCCTGGAGAGCCGGAAACACTGAAGCTTTCTTT	CAWRAGNTEAFF
TRBV7-9	TRBJ2-2	few	TRBD1	TGTGCCAGCAGCCCCCCAGCGGGACAGGGGGTTTTCGGGGAGCTGTTTTTT	CASSPPAGQGVFGELFF
TRBV14	TRBJ1-1	.	.	TGTGCCAGCAGCCGCTACATGAACACTGAAGCTTTCTTT	CASSRYMNTEAFF
TRBV2	TRBJ2-1	few	TRBD2	TGTGCCAGAGAGGGCCCGGGGGGGCTAATTGAGCAGTTCTTC	CAREGPGGLIEQFF
TRBV6-1	TRBJ1-4	.	.	TGTGCCGGCAAAGGGACGGCTAATGAAAAACTGTTTTTT	CAGKGTANEKLFF
TRBV9	TRBJ2-2	.	.	TGTGCCAGCAGCGTATTCACAGGGAACACCGGGGAGCTGTTTTTT	CASSVFTGNTGELFF
TRBV5-4	TRBJ2-1	.	.	TGTGCCAGCAGCTTGTTTGAAAGGGGGAATGAGCAGTTCTTC	CASSLFERGNEQFF
TRBV6-4	TRBJ1-2	.	.	TGTGCCAGCAGTGACTTCGCAGGGGAAGGGTATGGCTACACCTTC	CASSDFAGEGYGYTF
TRBV7-9	TRBJ1-1	.	.	TGTGCCAGCAGCAAAAGTAACACTGAAGCTTTCTTT	CASSKSNTEAFF
TRBV6-6	TRBJ1-4	.	.	TGTGCCAGCAGTAGGGGGTGGACTAATGAAAAACTGTTTTTT	CASSRGWTNEKLFF
TRBV5-1	TRBJ2-7	few	.	TGCGCCAGCAGCTTGGATGCAGGGGGGTACTACGAGCAGTACTTC	CASSLDAGGYYEQYF
TRBV5-1	TRBJ2-3	once	.	TGCGCCAGCAGCCCGAGGGTTGCAGATACGCAGTATTTT	CASSPRVADTQYF
TRBV2	TRBJ2-2	few	.	TGTGCCAGCACTAGGGAGAAATCCGGGGAGCTGTTTTTT	CASTREKSGELFF
TRBV5-1	TRBJ2-3	.	.	TGCGCCAGCAGCTTGGATGGGCTTAGCACAGATACGCAGTATTTT	CASSLDGLSTDTQYF
TRBV19	TRBJ1-1	.	.	TGTGCCAGTAGTCCCCCCGGGGCATTTTCGAACACTGAAGCTTTCTTT	CASSPPGAFSNTEAFF
TRBV6-1	TRBJ2-1	.	.	TGTGCCAGCAGTGACCGACCCTGGGCCTCCTACAATGAGCAGTTCTTC	CASSDRPWASYNEQFF
TRBV6-6	TRBJ1-2	.	.	TGTGCCAGCAGTTACCCCCTCCCTGGCTACACCTTC	CASSYPLPGYTF
TRBV11-2	TRBJ1-5	few	TRBD1	TGTGCCAGCAGCTCGACAGGGGCTGGCAATCAGCCCCAGCATTTT	CASSSTGAGNQPQHF
TRBV5-5	TRBJ2-7	.	TRBD1	TGTGCCAGCAGCCACCGGACAGGGAGCTCCTACGAGCAGTACTTC	CASSHRTGSSYEQYF
TRBV2	TRBJ2-1	.	.	TGTGCCGGACGGGCGGACACAACTTACAATGAGCAGTTCTTC	CAGRADTTYNEQFF
TRBV5-4	TRBJ1-1	.	TRBD1	TGTGCCAGCAGTCCCTCGACAGGGGGTACTGAAGCTTTCTTT	CASSPSTGGTEAFF
TRBV12-2	TRBJ2-5	few	.	TGTGCAAGTCGCTTACCGAGGACCCAGTACTTC	CASRLPRTQYF
TRBV18	TRBJ2-7	.	.	TGTGCCAGCTCCCAAGAACCCCTTAGACGGGCCACGATGCACGAGCAGTACTTC	CASSQEPLRRATMHEQYF
TRBV5-4	TRBJ2-7	.	TRBD2	TGTGCCAGCAGACGGGGGACTAGCGGTCCCGCATACGAGCAGTACTTC	CASRRGTSGPAYEQYF
TRBV7-9	TRBJ1-5	.	.	TGTGCCAGCAGCTTAGTGGCCGGTCAGCCCCAGCATTTT	CASSLVAGQPQHF